Sequencing of this TCR beta chain was carried out in a study of blood T cell repertoires in COVID-19 (dated by TCRdb to between 2020 and 2021). The study in broad terms: The collaborator samples originated in the United States, Italy and Spain and spanned the acute and convalescent phases of COVID-19. The repertoires were made available in a free public database intended to serve as a resource for research on the immune response to SARS-CoV-2. Samples were obtained from the ongoing ImmuneRACE study (first 160 participants) and from approximately 1,200 subjects provided by 6 global collaborators. The material from the prospective study consisted of cDNA or gDNA derived from T cells, B-cell-depleted T cells, or PBMCs. A de-identified subject ID, COVID-19 status, age in years and sex were almost always included in the sample metadata. Deeply sampled blood TCRbeta repertoires from subjects exposed to, actively infected with, or recovered from COVID-19 were included in the dataset. HLA class I and class II types, where available, came from metadata supplied by the sample provider rather than from assay-based typing. On the study overall, not on this receptor specifically: The amount of clinical and demographic metadata varied by source and participant and was provided uncurated.

One collaborating source in Seattle enrolled patients while the patients were actively infected and followed the patients over time throughout the course of disease. Each collaborating institution followed its own protocols to collect whole blood in K2EDTA tubes. For TCRbeta analysis, collaborators shipped samples as frozen whole blood, isolated PBMCs, or DNA extracted from either of those sample types. TCRbeta CDR3 regions were amplified from genomic DNA using the immunoSEQ Assay, a bias-controlled multiplex PCR. Concerning the study's data processing: The number of nucleated cells in each sample was estimated from the amplification of reference gene primers within the assay. Sequence reads were collapsed and filtered to measure the absolute abundance of every unique TCRbeta CDR3 rearrangement. For each sample, productive Simpson clonality was calculated as the square root of Simpson's diversity index over productive rearrangements. This immuneACCESS table, as held by TCRdb, lists in-frame sequences with V and J called but not all clones. Of the missing ones, under half trace to an unresolved V gene in checked studies; the others have no known cause. V, J and clone size are those of that table, while D and trimming were read from the DNA. Recorded for this sample are fewer than 350,000 clones; 86% of them occurred a single time. The ten largest clones represent about 12% of the sample.

In regard to this clone: The clone's antigen remains unknown. No per-base quality is available; no much larger clone lies one base away.

V is cut by 3 bases and J by 6 bases, and the space between the germline ends is 12 bases. There are 14 amino acids in the CDR3, from cysteine to phenylalanine inclusive. Only the CDR3 region is kept as DNA, spanning 42 bases read in frame from base 1. The germline V gene provides CDR1 SGHTA and CDR2 FQGNSA. Sample: peripheral blood. The V gene is TRBV7-2 and the J gene is TRBJ1-5; no confident D gene assignment can be made. The sequence was obtained from a woman in her twenties or thirties with COVID-19, enrolled during active disease. The bases are TGTGCCAGCAGCTTTGTGAGAGAGAGTCAGCCCCAGCATTTT. It encodes CASSFVRESQPQHF.